These 20 T cell receptor beta chains came from one sample sequenced in a study of early T cells in non-severe SARS-CoV-2 infection. Each CDR3 protein is one row after TCRdb ran MiXCR on the 5' RACE reads. The sample has 70,000 to 85,000 distinct CDR3 sequences, approximately 13% seen once. Sample: whole blood. The origin of the receptors is an adult who was a healthcare worker with PCR-confirmed SARS-CoV-2 infection or an uninfected control (not recorded which).

This clonotype has more than one count but fewer than ten. This rearrangement joins TRBV7-2 to TRBJ2-3; TRBD2 matches at 9 bases. Germline V gene lookup returns CDR1 SGHTA and CDR2 FQGNSA. The trim removed 5 bases at V and 5 bases at J, leaving 8 bases unmatched. This CDR3 contains 15 residues. The CDR3 is CASSERGGAVDTQYF. The CDR3 DNA reads as TGTGCCAGCAGCGAGCGCGGGGGGGCGGTAGATACGCAGTATTTT.

This clonotype came up a few times. V usage is TRBV4-1 and J usage is TRBJ1-1; no clear D gene. Per germline, CDR1 MGHRA and CDR2 YSYEKL. With 3 bases removed from V and 1 base from J, the gap between germline ends came to 15 bases. The CDR3 is 16 amino acids. DNA for the CDR3: TGCGCCAGCAGCCAGGATTCCTTCCTCCGGAACACTGAAGCTTTCTTT. It codes for CASSQDSFLRNTEAFF.

This clonotype has just a few counts. The rearrangement links TRBV5-1 to TRBJ2-2; TRBD2 is a possible D gene (6 bases). CDR3 length: 15 residues. The ends were cut back, 1 base at V and 3 bases at J, with 10 bases in the middle. Germline V gene lookup returns CDR1 SGHRS and CDR2 YFSETQ. The CDR3: CASSLWREHTGELFF. DNA of the CDR3: TGCGCCAGCAGCTTGTGGAGGGAGCACACCGGGGAGCTGTTTTTT.

The chain links TRBV30 to TRBJ2-1, with D perhaps matching TRBD2 (5 bases). The V end lost 3 bases, the J end lost 0 bases, and 12 bases lay between the germline ends. The V gene's germline CDR1 is GTSNPN and CDR2 SVGIG (reference sequence). CDR3 size: 15 residues. This CDR3 reads CAWRGSLISYNEQFF. The CDR3 region has the DNA TGTGCCTGGAGGGGGAGCCTGATCTCCTACAATGAGCAGTTCTTC.

V is TRBV7-2 and J is TRBJ2-5; D is unresolved. The CDR3 loop spans 14 amino acids. Trimming stripped 5 bases from V and 5 bases from J, with 15 bases between. From germline, CDR1 is SGHTA and CDR2 FQGNSA. The CDR3 loop is CASSEVGIGETQYF. The CDR3 nucleotides are TGTGCCAGCAGCGAGGTGGGGATTGGGGAGACCCAGTACTTC.

In its sample, this clonotype was seen a few times. The rearrangement joins TRBV7-8 to TRBJ1-6; 11 bases agree with TRBD1. CDR1 is SGHVS and CDR2 is FQNEAQ in the germline V gene. V lost 3 bases, J lost 7 bases, and 2 bases stayed unmatched. The CDR3 extends over 15 amino acids. The CDR3 region has the DNA TGTGCCAGCAGCTTCGGGACAGGGGGGAATTCACCCCTCCACTTT. This gives the protein CASSFGTGGNSPLHF.

This sequence joins TRBV6-2 or TRBV6-3 and TRBJ2-7, with unresolved D. Germline CDR1 and CDR2: MNHEY and SVGEGT. V dropped 3 bases and J dropped 3 bases, with 6 bases sitting between them. The CDR3 extends over 12 amino acids. The CDR3 loop reads CASSYLHYEQYF. The CDR3 DNA reads as TGTGCCAGCAGTTATCTTCACTACGAGCAGTACTTC.

This clonotype was counted ten times or more. The CDR3 here is CASSQARGGNEQFF. Written as DNA, the CDR3 is TGTGCCAGCAGCCAAGCCAGGGGAGGCAATGAGCAGTTCTTC. The chain combines TRBV3-1 with TRBJ2-1; D is tentatively TRBD1 or TRBD2 (6 bases each). The CDR3 is 14 amino acids. Germline assignment: CDR1 LGHDT and CDR2 YNNKEL (reference sequence). The V gene lost 1 base and the J gene lost 6 bases, with 10 bases spanning the gap.

This clonotype was found many times. The chain has TRBV30 and TRBJ2-1; D unclear. Germline V CDR1 and CDR2: GTSNPN, SVGIG (reference sequence). The CDR3 length is 16 residues. V lost 2 bases and J 0 bases, leaving 14 bases between the germline ends. The CDR3 is CAWSPSRLSSYNEQFF. For the CDR3, the DNA is TGTGCCTGGAGTCCTTCCCGCTTGAGCTCCTACAATGAGCAGTTCTTC.

This clonotype occurred many times. The CDR3 nucleotides are TGTGCCAGCTGGACAGCGAACTATGGCTACACCTTC. This sequence encodes CASWTANYGYTF. The chain recombines TRBV6-5 with TRBJ1-2, with D tentatively TRBD1 (6 bases). The CDR3 length is 12 residues. The germline V gene has CDR1 MNHEY and CDR2 SVGAGI. The ends were cut back, 8 bases at V and 2 bases at J, with 9 bases in the middle.

This sequence joins TRBV28 and TRBJ1-2; D uncertain. The V end was cut by 5 bases, the J end by 8 bases, with 9 bases between. CDR3 size: 11 residues. From germline, CDR1 is MDHEN and CDR2 SYDVKM. The CDR3 DNA follows: TGTGCCAGCAGTCTGTCATACGGCTACACCTTC. Amino acid sequence: CASSLSYGYTF.

CDR3 in amino acids: CASSRTSNTEAFF. DNA for the CDR3: TGTGCCAGCAGCCGGACAAGCAACACTGAAGCTTTCTTT. The V gene is TRBV7-8, the J gene TRBJ1-1; D perhaps matches TRBD1 (5 bases). This CDR3 is 13 amino acids long. CDR1 and CDR2 from the germline V gene are SGHVS and FQNEAQ. Deletions cut 5 bases from V and 2 bases from J, with 9 bases between.

This rearrangement joins TRBV7-6 to TRBJ1-1; possible D gene TRBD1, 6 bases. This CDR3 comprises 16 residues. Germline CDR1 and CDR2: SGHVS and FNYEAQ. V was shortened by 4 bases and J by 1 base, with 16 bases between the two germline ends. DNA for the CDR3: TGTGCCAGCAGCTCCTCTTCAGGGGTCACGAACACTGAAGCTTTCTTT. Its protein product is CASSSSSGVTNTEAFF.

This clonotype has at least ten counts. The rearrangement joins TRBV27 to TRBJ1-2; D is possibly TRBD1 (5 bases). The V end lost 0 bases, the J end lost 5 bases, and 22 bases lay between the germline ends. Germline values: CDR1 MNHEY, CDR2 SMNVEV (reference sequence). The CDR3 is 18 residues long. The CDR3, as DNA: TGTGCCAGCAGTTTATCGAGCCGAGATCCGGGGCCGTTTTATGGCTACACCTTC. Its translation is CASSLSSRDPGPFYGYTF.

J is TRBJ1-4 and V is TRBV4-1, with unresolved D. V gave up 3 bases and J gave up 6 bases, with 5 bases separating them. Germline V lookup: CDR1 MGHRA, CDR2 YSYEKL. This CDR3 region has 12 residues. The CDR3 here is CASSQVYEKLFF. The CDR3 nucleotides read TGCGCCAGCAGCCAGGTTTATGAAAAACTGTTTTTT.

The chain links TRBV6-2 or TRBV6-3 to TRBJ1-1; no clear D. Trimming stripped 5 bases from V and 6 bases from J, with 16 bases between. The CDR3 is 14 residues long. The germline V gene encodes CDR1 MNHEY and CDR2 SVGEGT. The CDR3 sequence is CASSQWQSAAEAFF. The CDR3 nucleotides are TGTGCCAGCAGTCAATGGCAATCGGCCGCTGAAGCTTTCTTT.

The CDR3 sequence is CASRGRPAADTQYF. DNA of the CDR3: TGTGCCAGCAGGGGGCGGCCGGCCGCAGATACGCAGTATTTT. This sequence joins TRBV27 and TRBJ2-3, with TRBD1 as a possible D gene (5 bases). V was clipped by 6 bases and J by 4 bases, with 14 bases between them. The CDR3 is made up of 14 amino acids. Germline assignment: CDR1 MNHEY and CDR2 SMNVEV (reference sequence).

This clonotype was recorded a few times. The rearrangement joins TRBV19 to TRBJ2-7, with 10 bases lining up with TRBD1. Germline V gives CDR1 LNHDA, CDR2 SQIVND (reference sequence). The CDR3 extends over 17 amino acids. Germline trimming cut 4 bases from V and 0 bases from J; bases unmatched to any gene: 9. CDR3 bases: TGTGCCAGTAGTACATTGCCGGGACAGGGGAACTCCTACGAGCAGTACTTC. Protein: CASSTLPGQGNSYEQYF.

This clonotype appeared a few times. This chain uses TRBV7-9 with TRBJ2-5; 8 nucleotides agree with TRBD2. Trimming cost V 3 bases and J 2 bases; bases outside gene matches: 11. This CDR3 contains 17 residues. The V gene's germline CDR1 is SEHNR and CDR2 FQNEAQ (reference sequence). The CDR3 loop is CASSLLNSGAPQETQYF. The CDR3 DNA is TGTGCCAGCAGCTTGCTGAATAGCGGGGCTCCGCAAGAGACCCAGTACTTC.

This clonotype was seen repeatedly, ten times or more. The genes are TRBV18 and TRBJ1-2, with 8 bases lining up with TRBD1. The CDR3 sequence is 13 residues long. V was pared by 2 bases and J by 9 bases, with 5 bases of the junction left unmatched. CDR1 and CDR2 (germline): KGHSH, LQKENI. CDR3 bases: TGTGCCAGCTCACCAGACAGGGGAGTGAGCTACACCTTC. Its protein product is CASSPDRGVSYTF. The whole variable domain, remainder taken from reference TRBV18 and TRBJ1-2, is NAGVMQNPRHLVRRRGQEARLRCSPMKGHSHVYWYRQLPEEGLKFMVYLQKENIIDESGMPKERFSAEFPKEGPSILRIQQVVRGDSAAYFCASSPDRGVSYTFGSGTRLTVV.